The source of this T cell receptor (beta chain) is a study of blood T cell repertoires in COVID-19. Participants reported their clinical history, and cohort assignment relied on those reports. Study processing details: Counts of nucleated cells, estimated from reference gene primer amplification, were obtained. Libraries were prepared by immunoSEQ multiplex PCR; TCRdb keeps only in-frame clonotypes and omits some of them. For V, J and clone size, that table is used; D and trimming come from the DNA. The table records around 300,000 clones, over 75% of them present only once. The material sequenced was PBMCs or T cells enriched from blood (not recorded which). The sequence derives from a woman younger than 45 who had recovered from COVID-19.

The CDR3 spells CASSVPKSSYNSPLHF. The CDR3 bases are TGTGCCAGCAGCGTACCGAAGAGCTCATATAATTCACCCCTCCACTTT. This chain connects TRBV9 to TRBJ1-6; the D is unclear. The V end lost 1 base, the J end lost 4 bases, and 12 bases lay between the germline ends. Germline loops: CDR1 SGDLS, CDR2 YYNGEE. This CDR3 spans 16 amino acids. The full variable domain, completed using reference TRBV9 and TRBJ1-6, is DSGVTQTPKHLITATGQRVTLRCSPRSGDLSVYWYQQSLDQGLQFLIQYYNGEERAKGNILERFSAQQFPDLHSELNLSSLELGDSALYFCASSVPKSSYNSPLHFGNGTRLTVT.